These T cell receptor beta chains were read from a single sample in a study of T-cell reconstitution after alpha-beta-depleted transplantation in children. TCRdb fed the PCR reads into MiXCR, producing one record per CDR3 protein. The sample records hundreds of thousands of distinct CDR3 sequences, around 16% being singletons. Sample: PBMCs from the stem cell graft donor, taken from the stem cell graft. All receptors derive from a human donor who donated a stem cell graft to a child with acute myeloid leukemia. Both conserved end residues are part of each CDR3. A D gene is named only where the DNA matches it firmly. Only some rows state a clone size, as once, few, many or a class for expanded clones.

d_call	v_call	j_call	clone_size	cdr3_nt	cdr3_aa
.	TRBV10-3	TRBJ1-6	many	TGTGCCATCAGGAACAGCGACGGGGATTCACCCCTCCACTTT	CAIRNSDGDSPLHF
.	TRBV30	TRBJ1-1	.	TGTGCCTGGAGTCCTCAACGGGATACACATGGCCTCTTT	CAWSPQRDTHGLF
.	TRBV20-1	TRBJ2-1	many	TGCAGTGCCGCGAGGGCCTACAATGAGCAGTTCTTC	CSAARAYNEQFF
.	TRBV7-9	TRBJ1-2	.	TGTGCCAGCAGCTACATAGGGGCCGGCTACACCTTC	CASSYIGAGYTF
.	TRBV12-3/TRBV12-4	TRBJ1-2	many	TGTGCCAGCAGTACCCTGACCCCGCGCTCTCCTAACTATGGCTACACCTTC	CASSTLTPRSPNYGYTF
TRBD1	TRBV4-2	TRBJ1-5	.	TGTGCCAGCAGCCAAGTCTCCGGGACAGGGGCCTCTTTCAGCAATCAGCCCCAGCATTTT	CASSQVSGTGASFSNQPQHF
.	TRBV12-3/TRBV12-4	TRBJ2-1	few	TGTGCCAGCAGTTTAGGGTTCTCTTTACTTGACAATGAGCAGTTCTTC	CASSLGFSLLDNEQFF
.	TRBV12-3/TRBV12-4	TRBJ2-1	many	TGTGCCAGCAGCACCGGGACTCGCTCCTACAATGAGCAGTTCTTC	CASSTGTRSYNEQFF
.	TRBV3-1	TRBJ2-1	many	TGTGCCAGCAGTAACCGTGACAATGAGCAGTTCTTC	CASSNRDNEQFF
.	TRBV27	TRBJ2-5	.	TGTGCCAGCAGTTTATGGGGGGGGCGTGAGAAGACCCAGTACTTC	CASSLWGGREKTQYF
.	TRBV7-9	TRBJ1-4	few	TGTGCCAGCAGCTCGTCAGACCCCAGGGTAGATTACGAAAAACTGTTTTTT	CASSSSDPRVDYEKLFF
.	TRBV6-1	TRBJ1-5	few	TGTGCCAGCAGTGAAGGTTATGGGCAGGGCCAGAGCAATCAGCCCCAGCATTTT	CASSEGYGQGQSNQPQHF
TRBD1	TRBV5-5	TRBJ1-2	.	TGTGCCAGCAGCTTGGAACCACAGGGGGCGGGCTATGGCTACACCTTC	CASSLEPQGAGYGYTF
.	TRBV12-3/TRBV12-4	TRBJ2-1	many	TGTGCCAGCAGTCCCACAAGGAACAATGAGCAGTTCTTC	CASSPTRNNEQFF
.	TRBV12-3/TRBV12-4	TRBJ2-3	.	TGTGCCAGCAGTTTCGGGGCAGCTAGCACAGATACGCAGTATTTT	CASSFGAASTDTQYF
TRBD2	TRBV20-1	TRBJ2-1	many	TGCAGTGCTAGCGACGGGACTAGCGGGAGGAATGAGCAGTTCTTC	CSASDGTSGRNEQFF
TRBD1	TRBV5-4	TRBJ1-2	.	TGTGCCAGCAGCTCCCTACAGGGGGCGTTTAACCGGGGCTACACCTTC	CASSSLQGAFNRGYTF
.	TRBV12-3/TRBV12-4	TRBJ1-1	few	TGTGCCAGCAGTCCGCCGGGGGGGCTAGGGGGCACTGAAGCTTTCTTT	CASSPPGGLGGTEAFF
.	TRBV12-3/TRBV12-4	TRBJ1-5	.	TGTGCCAGCAGTTTAGAACAGGCCCTCAATCAGCCCCAGCATTTT	CASSLEQALNQPQHF
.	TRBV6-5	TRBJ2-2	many	TGTGCCAGCAGTTATAGGACAGCTAGCACCGGGGAGCTGTTTTTT	CASSYRTASTGELFF
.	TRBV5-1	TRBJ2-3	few	TGCGCCAGCAGCAGGTTGTCTTCGAGCACAGATACGCAGTATTTT	CASSRLSSSTDTQYF
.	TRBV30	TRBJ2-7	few	TGTGCCTGGCTAGGCCCGTTCTCCTACGAGCAGTACTTC	CAWLGPFSYEQYF
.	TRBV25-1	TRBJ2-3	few	TGTGCCAGCAGTGAATATTTCCGGGTTGAAAGTACTAGCACAGATACGCAGTATTTT	CASSEYFRVESTSTDTQYF
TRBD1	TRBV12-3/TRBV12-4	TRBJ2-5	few	TGTGCCAGCAGTTTTCTAGGTACCGGGACAGGGGATCAAGAGACCCAGTACTTC	CASSFLGTGTGDQETQYF
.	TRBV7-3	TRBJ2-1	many	TGTGCCAGCAGCTTAACTGGGGCCCCAGGGCCTAATGAGCAGTTCTTC	CASSLTGAPGPNEQFF
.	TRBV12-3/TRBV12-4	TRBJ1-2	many	TGTGCCAGCAGTGTCAAGATGGGCGCCGGCTACACCTTC	CASSVKMGAGYTF
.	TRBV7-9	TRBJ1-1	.	TGTGCCAGCAGCTTTCGCGACGGAATGAACACTGAAGCTTTCTTT	CASSFRDGMNTEAFF
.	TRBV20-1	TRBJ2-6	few	TGCAGTGCTAGAACAGGGCACTCTGGGGCCAACGTCCTGACTTTC	CSARTGHSGANVLTF
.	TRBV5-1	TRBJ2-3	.	TGCGCCAGCAGCGATATTGGGACAGATACGCAGTATTTT	CASSDIGTDTQYF
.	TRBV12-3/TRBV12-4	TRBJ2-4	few	TGTGCCAGCACCTCCCTCCCCATGGGAGGAGGGGACATTCAGTACTTC	CASTSLPMGGGDIQYF
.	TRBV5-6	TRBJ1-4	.	TGTGCCAGCAGCTGGCGGAGCAATGAGAAACTGTTTTTT	CASSWRSNEKLFF
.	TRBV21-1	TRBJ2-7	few	TGTGCCAGCAGGGAAACGAAGGGAGGGAGGGCCTACGAGCAGTACTTC	CASRETKGGRAYEQYF
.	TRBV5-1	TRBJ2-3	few	TGCGCCAGCAGCCCCGGGGTTCCACAGTCGGATACGCAGTATTTT	CASSPGVPQSDTQYF
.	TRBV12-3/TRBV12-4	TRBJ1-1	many	TGTGCCAGCAGTTTTAGCAGGATGAACACTGAAGCTTTCTTT	CASSFSRMNTEAFF
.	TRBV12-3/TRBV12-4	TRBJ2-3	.	TGTGCCAGCCATCTAGGCGGGGATACAGATACGCAGTATTTT	CASHLGGDTDTQYF
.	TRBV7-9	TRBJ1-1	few	TGTGCCAGCAGCTTAATTATCACTGAAGCTTTCTTT	CASSLIITEAFF
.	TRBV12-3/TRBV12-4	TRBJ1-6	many	TGTGCCAGCAGTTTCGAGACAGGTGTTAATAATTCACCCCTCCACTTT	CASSFETGVNNSPLHF
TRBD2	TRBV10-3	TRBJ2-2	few	TGTGCCATCAGCGATCAACTAGCGGGGGGGCGAACCGGGGAGCTGTTTTTT	CAISDQLAGGRTGELFF
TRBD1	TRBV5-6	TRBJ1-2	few	TGTGCCAGCAGCTTAGGCACAGGGGCCGATGGCTACACCTTC	CASSLGTGADGYTF
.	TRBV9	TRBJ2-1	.	TGTGCCAGCAGCGTAGTGGGGGTACTTGATGAGCAGTTCTTC	CASSVVGVLDEQFF
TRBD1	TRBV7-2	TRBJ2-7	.	TGTGCCAGCAGCCGAGACAGGGGGCGAGACGAGCAGTACTTC	CASSRDRGRDEQYF
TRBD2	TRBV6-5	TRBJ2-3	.	TGTGCCAGCAGTTTACCGAGCGGGGGAAGCACAGATACGCAGTATTTT	CASSLPSGGSTDTQYF
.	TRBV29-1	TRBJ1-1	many	TGCAGCGTTGAAGAGGGAGCGCTTGGGGAGGCTTTCTTT	CSVEEGALGEAFF
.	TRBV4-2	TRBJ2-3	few	TGTGCCAGCAGCCTCCTCCGGCAGGGCACAGATACGCAGTATTTT	CASSLLRQGTDTQYF
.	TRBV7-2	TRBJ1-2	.	TGTGCCAGCAGGCCGACAGGTTACTATGGCTACACCTTC	CASRPTGYYGYTF
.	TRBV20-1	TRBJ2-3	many	TGCAGTGCTAGAGGAGGGGCGGGGCCAGATACGCAGTATTTT	CSARGGAGPDTQYF
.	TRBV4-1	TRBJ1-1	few	TGCGCCAGCAGCCAAGAGGAATCGAACACTGAAGCTTTCTTT	CASSQEESNTEAFF
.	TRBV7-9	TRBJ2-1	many	TGTGCCAGCAGCGACTCCGGGGATGAGCAGTTCTTC	CASSDSGDEQFF
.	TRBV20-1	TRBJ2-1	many	TGCAGTGCTAGAGATGGAGCAGGGCAAAATGAGCAGTTCTTC	CSARDGAGQNEQFF
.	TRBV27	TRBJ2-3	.	TGTGCCAGCCGGGAGAGGAGCACAGATACGCAGTATTTT	CASRERSTDTQYF
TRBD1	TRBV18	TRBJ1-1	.	TGTGCCAGCTCGGACAGGAGAGAAGCTTTCTTT	CASSDRREAFF
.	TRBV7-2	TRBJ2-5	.	TGTGCCAGCAGTCTTATAGCCCAAGAGACCCAGTACTTC	CASSLIAQETQYF
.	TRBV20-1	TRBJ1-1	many	TGCAGTGCTAGCGCCGGACGGGCTGAAGCTTTCTTT	CSASAGRAEAFF
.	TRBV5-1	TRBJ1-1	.	TGCGCCAGCCACAGCAGCACTGAAGCTTTCTTT	CASHSSTEAFF
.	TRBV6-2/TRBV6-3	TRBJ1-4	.	TGTGCCAGCAGTTACTCTGAGAATGAAAAACTGTTTTTT	CASSYSENEKLFF